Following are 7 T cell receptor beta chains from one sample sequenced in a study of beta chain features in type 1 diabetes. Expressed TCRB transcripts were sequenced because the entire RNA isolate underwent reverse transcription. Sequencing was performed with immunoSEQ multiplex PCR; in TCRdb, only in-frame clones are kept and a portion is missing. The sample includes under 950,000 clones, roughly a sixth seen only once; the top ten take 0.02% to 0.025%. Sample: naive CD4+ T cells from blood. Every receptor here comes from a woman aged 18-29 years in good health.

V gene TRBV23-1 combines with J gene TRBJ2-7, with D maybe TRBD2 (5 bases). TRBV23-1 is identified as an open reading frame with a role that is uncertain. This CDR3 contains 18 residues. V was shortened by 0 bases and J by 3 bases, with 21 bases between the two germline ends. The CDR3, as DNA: TGCGCCAGCAGTCAATCGTGTGAGGGTTTGACTCTATGCTACGAGCAGTACTTC. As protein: CASSQSCEGLTLCYEQYF.

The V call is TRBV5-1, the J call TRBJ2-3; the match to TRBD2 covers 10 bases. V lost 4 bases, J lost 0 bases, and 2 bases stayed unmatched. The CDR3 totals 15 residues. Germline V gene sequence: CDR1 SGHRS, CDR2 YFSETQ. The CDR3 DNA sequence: TGCGCCAGCAGCCCTAGCGGGAGTAGCACAGATACGCAGTATTTT. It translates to CASSPSGSSTDTQYF.

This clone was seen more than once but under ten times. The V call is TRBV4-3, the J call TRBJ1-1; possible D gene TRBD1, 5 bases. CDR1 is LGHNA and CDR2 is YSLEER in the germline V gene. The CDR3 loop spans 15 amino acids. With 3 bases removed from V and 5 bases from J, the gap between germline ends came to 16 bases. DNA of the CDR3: TGCGCCAGCAGCCAGTCCCCAGGGCTCAATACTGAAGCTTTCTTT. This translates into CASSQSPGLNTEAFF.

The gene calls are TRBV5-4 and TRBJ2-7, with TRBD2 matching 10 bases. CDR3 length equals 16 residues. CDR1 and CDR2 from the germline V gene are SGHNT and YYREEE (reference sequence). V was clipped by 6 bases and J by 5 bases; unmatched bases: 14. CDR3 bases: TGTGCCAGCAAAGCCAGCGGGAGGGCTACTCCACACGAGCAGTACTTC. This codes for CASKASGRATPHEQYF.

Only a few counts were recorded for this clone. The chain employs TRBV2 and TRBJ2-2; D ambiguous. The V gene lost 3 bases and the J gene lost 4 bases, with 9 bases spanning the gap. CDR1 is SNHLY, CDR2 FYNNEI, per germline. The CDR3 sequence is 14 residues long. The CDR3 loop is CASSDDQVTGELFF. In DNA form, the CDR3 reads TGTGCCAGCAGTGATGATCAGGTCACCGGGGAGCTGTTTTTT.

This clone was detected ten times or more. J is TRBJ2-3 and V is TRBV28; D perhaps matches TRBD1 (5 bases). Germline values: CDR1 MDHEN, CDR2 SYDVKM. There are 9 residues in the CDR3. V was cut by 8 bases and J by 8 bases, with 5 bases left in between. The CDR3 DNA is TGTGCCAGCGGGGCTACGCAGTATTTT. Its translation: CASGATQYF. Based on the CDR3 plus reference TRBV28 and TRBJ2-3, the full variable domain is DVKVTQSSRYLVKRTGEKVFLECVQDMDHENMFWYRQDPGLGLRLIYFSYDVKMKEKGDIPEGYSVSREKKERFSLILESASTNQTSMYLCASGATQYFGPGTRLTVL.

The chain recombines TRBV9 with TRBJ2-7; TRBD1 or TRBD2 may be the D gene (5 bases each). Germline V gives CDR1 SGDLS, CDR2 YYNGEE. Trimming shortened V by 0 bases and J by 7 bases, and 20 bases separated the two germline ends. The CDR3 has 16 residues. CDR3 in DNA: TGTGCCAGCAGCGTAGTACCAGGGCTAGGATCGGGGGAGCAGTACTTC. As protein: CASSVVPGLGSGEQYF.